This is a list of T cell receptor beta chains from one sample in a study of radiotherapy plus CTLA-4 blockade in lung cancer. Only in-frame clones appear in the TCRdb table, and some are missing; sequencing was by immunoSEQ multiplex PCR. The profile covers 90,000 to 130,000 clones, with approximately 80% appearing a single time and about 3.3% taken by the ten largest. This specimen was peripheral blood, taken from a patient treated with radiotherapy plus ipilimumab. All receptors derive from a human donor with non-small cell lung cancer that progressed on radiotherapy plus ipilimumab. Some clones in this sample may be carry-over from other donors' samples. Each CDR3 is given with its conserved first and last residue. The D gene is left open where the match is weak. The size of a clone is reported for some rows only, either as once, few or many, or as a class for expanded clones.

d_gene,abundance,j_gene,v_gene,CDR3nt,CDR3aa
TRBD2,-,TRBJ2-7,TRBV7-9,TGTGCCAGCAGCCCGACTAGCGGGGGGGCCCAAGAGCAGTACTTC,CASSPTSGGAQEQYF
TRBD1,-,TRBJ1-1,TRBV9,TGTGCCAGCAGCGGTGGGACAGGGCAGGGGGACACTGAAGCTTTCTTT,CASSGGTGQGDTEAFF
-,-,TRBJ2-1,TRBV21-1,TGTGCCAGCAGCACCGGGGGACTAGCGGGACACAATGAGCAGTTCTTC,CASSTGGLAGHNEQFF
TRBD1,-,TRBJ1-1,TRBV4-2,TGTGCCAGCACTACGGGACAGAGGAACACTGAAGCTTTCTTT,CASTTGQRNTEAFF
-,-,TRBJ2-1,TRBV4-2,TGTGCCAGCAGCCAATCTCAGCGTTCCTACAATGAGCAGTTCTTC,CASSQSQRSYNEQFF
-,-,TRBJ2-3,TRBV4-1,TGCGCCAGCAGACCCGGGACTGGAGTAGGAGATACGCAGTATTTT,CASRPGTGVGDTQYF
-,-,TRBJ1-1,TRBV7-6,TGTGCCAGCAGCTTGGCGGGTTGGGGGACTGAAGCTTTCTTT,CASSLAGWGTEAFF
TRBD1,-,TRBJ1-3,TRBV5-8,TGTGCCAGCAGCTTGGGAACAGGGGGCGACGGAAACACCATATATTTT,CASSLGTGGDGNTIYF
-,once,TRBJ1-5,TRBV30,TGTGCCTGGGAGCCCAGCGAGGGTCAGCCCCAGCATTTT,CAWEPSEGQPQHF
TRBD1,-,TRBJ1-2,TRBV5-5,TGTGCCAGCAGCTCGTGGACAGGGAATAACTATGGCTACACCTTC,CASSSWTGNNYGYTF
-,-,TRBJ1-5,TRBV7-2,TGTGCCAGCAGCTTATACGTTGGCGGGGCCTCCAATCAGCCCCAGCATTTT,CASSLYVGGASNQPQHF
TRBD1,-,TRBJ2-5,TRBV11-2,TGTGCCAGCAGCTTAGTTTTGGGACAGGGCCAAGAGACCCAGTACTTC,CASSLVLGQGQETQYF
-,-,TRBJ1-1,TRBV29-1,TGCAGCGCCAAGACAGCGAACACTGAAGCTTTCTTT,CSAKTANTEAFF
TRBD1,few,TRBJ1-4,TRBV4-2,TGTGCCAGCAGCCAAGAACAGGGGAATCTGTTTTTT,CASSQEQGNLFF
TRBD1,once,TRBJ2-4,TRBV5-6,TGTGCCAGCAGCCCGACGGGACAGGGAGCCCAACCCAAAAACATTCAGTACTTC,CASSPTGQGAQPKNIQYF
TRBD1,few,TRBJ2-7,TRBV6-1,TGTGCCAGCAGTGACGGACAGGGTATCCCCTACGAGCAGTACTTC,CASSDGQGIPYEQYF
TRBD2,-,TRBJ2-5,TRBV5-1,TGCGCCAGCAGCTTGGGACTAGCGGGGGGACTCCAAGAGACCCAGTACTTC,CASSLGLAGGLQETQYF
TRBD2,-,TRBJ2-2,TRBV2,TGTGCCAGCAGAGCCCCCGGGGGGGCCGGGGAGCTGTTTTTT,CASRAPGGAGELFF
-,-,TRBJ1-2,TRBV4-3,TGCGCCAGCAGCCCGGGATACGAGGGACGTGGCTACACCTTC,CASSPGYEGRGYTF
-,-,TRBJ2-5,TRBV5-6,TGTGCCAGCAGCCCACCAATGACTAGGAGGAGGCAGACCCAGTACTTC,CASSPPMTRRRQTQYF
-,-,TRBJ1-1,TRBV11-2,TGTGCCAGCAGCTTATGGGGAGACGTCACTGAAGCTTTCTTT,CASSLWGDVTEAFF
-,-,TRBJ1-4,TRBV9,TGTGCCAGCAGCACGACGGGTCCTAATGAAAAACTGTTTTTT,CASSTTGPNEKLFF
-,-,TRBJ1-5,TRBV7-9,TGTGCCAGCAGCTCACCCACCGACAGTAATAGCAATCAGCCCCAGCATTTT,CASSSPTDSNSNQPQHF
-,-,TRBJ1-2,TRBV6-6,TGTGCCAGCAGTCAAGAAGGGACTGCCGCAGGCTACACCTTC,CASSQEGTAAGYTF
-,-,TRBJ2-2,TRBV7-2,TGTGCCAGCAGCCCGACTAGGTTTAGCACCGGGGAGCTGTTTTTT,CASSPTRFSTGELFF
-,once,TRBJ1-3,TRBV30,TGTGCCTGGAGAGTAGGCACAACCTCTGGAAACACCATATATTTT,CAWRVGTTSGNTIYF
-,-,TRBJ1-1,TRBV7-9,TGTGCCAGCAGCTTAGAGTGGGCAGGGACTGAAGCTTTCTTT,CASSLEWAGTEAFF
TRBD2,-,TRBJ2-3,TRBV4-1,TGCGCCAGCAGCCTCGGGGCTGGCGGGGGGGCCACAGATACGCAGTATTTT,CASSLGAGGGATDTQYF
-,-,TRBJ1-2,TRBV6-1,TGTGCCAGCAGTGAAGTTATCTCCCTGATGCTCTATGGCTACACCTTC,CASSEVISLMLYGYTF
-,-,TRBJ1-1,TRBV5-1,TGCGCCAGCAGCTTGGCCGGCAGGCTGAACACTGAAGCTTTCTTT,CASSLAGRLNTEAFF
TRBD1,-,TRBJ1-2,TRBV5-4,TGTGCCAGCAGCTTGGCGGCAGGGGGAGACTATGGCTACACCTTC,CASSLAAGGDYGYTF
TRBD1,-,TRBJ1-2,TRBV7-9,TGTGCCAGCAGCTTAATCGCGGGACAGTATTCTCCGGGCTACACCTTC,CASSLIAGQYSPGYTF
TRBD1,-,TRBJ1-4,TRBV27,TGTGCCAGCAGCCGAGTCGCCGGGACAGGTGATGAAAAACTGTTTTTT,CASSRVAGTGDEKLFF
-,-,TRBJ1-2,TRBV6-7,TGTGCCAGCAGTTACCCGAGGAGCCTTAACTATGGCTACACCTTC,CASSYPRSLNYGYTF
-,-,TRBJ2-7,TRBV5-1,TGCGCCAGCAGCTTGGAAGGAGCTTACTCCTACGAGCAGTACTTC,CASSLEGAYSYEQYF
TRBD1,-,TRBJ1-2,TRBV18,TGTGCCAGCTCACCAGAAGGACAGGGGGGTGGCTATGGCTACACCTTC,CASSPEGQGGGYGYTF
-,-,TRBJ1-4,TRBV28,TGTGCCAGCAGTTTAAACCGGGAAAAACTGTTTTTT,CASSLNREKLFF
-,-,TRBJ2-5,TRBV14,TGTGCCAGCAGCCCGCAGATCCAAGAGACCCAGTACTTC,CASSPQIQETQYF
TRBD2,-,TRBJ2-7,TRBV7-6,TGTGCCAGCAGCTTAGGGCTCCGGGGGGACTCCTACGAGCAGTACTTC,CASSLGLRGDSYEQYF
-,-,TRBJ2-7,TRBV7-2,TGTGCCAGCAGCTCTCCGGGGAGGTACGAGCAGTACTTC,CASSSPGRYEQYF
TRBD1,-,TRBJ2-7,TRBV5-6,TGTGCCAGCAGCTTGGACAGGGGGTGGTACGAGCAGTACTTC,CASSLDRGWYEQYF
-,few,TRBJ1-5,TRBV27,TGTGCCAGCAGTTTGATCCGAGATCAGCCCCAGCATTTT,CASSLIRDQPQHF
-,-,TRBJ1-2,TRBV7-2,TGTGCCAGCAGACCAGGGAGAGCGAGAGGCTACACCTTC,CASRPGRARGYTF
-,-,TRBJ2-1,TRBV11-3,TGTGCCAGCAGCCCCGGGAGAGACAATGAGCAGTTCTTC,CASSPGRDNEQFF
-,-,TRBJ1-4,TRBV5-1,TGCGCCAGCAGCTTGGCCGCAGGGGCCGGTAATGAAAAACTGTTTTTT,CASSLAAGAGNEKLFF
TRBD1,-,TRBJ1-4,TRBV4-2,TGTGCCAGCAGCCGTGACAGGGCCAGTCATGAAAAACTGTTTTTT,CASSRDRASHEKLFF
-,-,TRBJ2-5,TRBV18,TGTGCCAGCTCACCACCTTCTACAGAGACCCAGTACTTC,CASSPPSTETQYF
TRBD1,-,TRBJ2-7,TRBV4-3,TGCGCCAGCAGCCAACGACAGGGGGTTCCCTACGAGCAGTACTTC,CASSQRQGVPYEQYF
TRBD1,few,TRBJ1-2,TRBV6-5,TGTGCCAGCAGGGTGCCGGGACAGGGGAAGAGTGGCTACACCTTC,CASRVPGQGKSGYTF
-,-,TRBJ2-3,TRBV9,TGTGCCAGCAGCGTAAGACAGAGCACAGATACGCAGTATTTT,CASSVRQSTDTQYF
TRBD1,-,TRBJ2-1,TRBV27,TGTGCCAGCAGTCTAGGGGACAGGGCCAAGTTCTTC,CASSLGDRAKFF
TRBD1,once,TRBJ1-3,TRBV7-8,TGTGCCAGCAGCCAATGGGACAGGGGCTCTGGAAACACCATATATTTT,CASSQWDRGSGNTIYF
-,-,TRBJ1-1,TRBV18,TGTGCCAGCTCACCTCGGGCCACTGAAGCTTTCTTT,CASSPRATEAFF
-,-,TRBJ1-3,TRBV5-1,TGCGCCAGCAGCTTGGTAGCACAGAGGCTTTCTGGAAACACCATATATTTT,CASSLVAQRLSGNTIYF
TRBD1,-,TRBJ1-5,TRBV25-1,TGTGCCAGCAGTGAAAAGGGACAGCCGAGCAATCAGCCCCAGCATTTT,CASSEKGQPSNQPQHF